This T cell receptor beta chain was documented in a study of blood T cells in healthy people across ages. Trimming cost V 7 bases and J 1 base; bases outside gene matches: 5. The germline V gene encodes CDR1 SGDLS and CDR2 YYNGEE. The CDR3 totals 15 residues. The second PCR ran roughly 7 to 12 cycles with a sample-barcoded 5' primer and J-beta primers. The template-switch adaptor was a 5' adaptor with 12 random nucleotides. It tagged each cDNA molecule. TCRdb reanalysed the 5' RACE reads using MiXCR and keeps one entry per CDR3 protein. The data hold about 1.4 million distinct CDR3 sequences, with approximately 60% observed a single time. The study's findings and limits: Compared with aged donors, long-lived donors showed fewer expanded clones, suggesting selection. Naive and antigen-experienced cells were not separated, limiting conclusive comparison.

As concerns this clonotype: Its specificity is unknown.

This sequence originates from a young man in good health. J is TRBJ2-4 and V is TRBV9, with 10 positions matching TRBD1. The sequenced material came from blood. This chain's CDR3 is CASGRDRGAKNIQYF. CDR3 nucleotide sequence: TGTGCCAGCGGTCGGGACAGGGGTGCCAAAAACATTCAGTACTTC.